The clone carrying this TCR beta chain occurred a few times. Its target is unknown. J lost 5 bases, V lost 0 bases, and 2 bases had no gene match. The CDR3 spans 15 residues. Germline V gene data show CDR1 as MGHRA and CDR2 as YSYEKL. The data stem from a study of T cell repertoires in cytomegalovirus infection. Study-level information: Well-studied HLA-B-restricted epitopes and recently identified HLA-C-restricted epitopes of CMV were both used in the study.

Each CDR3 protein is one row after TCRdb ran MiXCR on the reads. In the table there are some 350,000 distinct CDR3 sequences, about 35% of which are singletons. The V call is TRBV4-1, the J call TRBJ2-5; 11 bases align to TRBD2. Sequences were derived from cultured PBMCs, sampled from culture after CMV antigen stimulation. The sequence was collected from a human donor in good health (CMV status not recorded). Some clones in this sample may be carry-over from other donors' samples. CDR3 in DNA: TGCGCCAGCAGCCAAGATAGCGGGAGGGAGGAGACCCAGTACTTC. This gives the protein CASSQDSGREETQYF.